This T cell receptor (beta chain) derives from a study of Graves' ophthalmopathy and Graves' hyperthyroidism. Study-wide findings and caveats: Blood shared most expanded thyroid clonotypes above 0.001 frequency.

Investigators amplified TCR beta CDR3 regions from RNA transcripts. Amplification began with first-round RT-PCR using HTBI primers, then second-round multiplex PCR was performed. Via MiXCR, TCRdb re-called the multiplex PCR reads, giving one row per CDR3 protein. The data contain 500,000 to 700,000 distinct CDR3 sequences, roughly 39% of them seen just once; the ten biggest clones take up 4% to 5%. This clonotype was counted only a few times. Its antigen remains unknown. Germline V gene data show CDR1 as DFQATT and CDR2 as SNEGSKA (reference sequence). This CDR3 contains 15 residues. The V end was cut by 0 bases, the J end by 6 bases, with 18 bases between.

The chain has TRBV20-1 and TRBJ2-7, with D perhaps being TRBD1 or TRBD2 (5 bases each). The sequence was collected from an adult man with Graves' hyperthyroidism. Sequences were obtained from peripheral blood or thyroid tissue (not recorded which). CDR3 protein: CSARDRRGAISEQYF. CDR3 in DNA: TGCAGTGCTAGAGATAGAAGGGGAGCTATCTCCGAGCAGTACTTC.